These 12 T cell receptor beta chains share one sample of origin, sequenced in a study of post-analysis software for immune sequencing data. Tagging with unique molecular identifiers was a feature of the TCR beta cDNA libraries. TCRdb redid the calling of the PCR reads with MiXCR, one entry per CDR3 protein. Of 650,000 to 850,000 distinct CDR3 sequences in the sample, roughly 50% were seen once. General study findings and limits: When patients were compared with controls, 4 or 5 TRBV segments were more frequent, TRBV5-6, TRBV5-1 and TRBV20-1 among them.

These receptors have no identified antigens. Sequencing was performed on blood. These receptors were obtained from a girl between 10 and 17 years old with multiple sclerosis.

The rearrangement links TRBV5-1 to TRBJ2-1; a weak D match, TRBD1 (6 bases). CDR3 length: 19 amino acids. The V end lost 2 bases, the J end lost 6 bases, and 27 bases lay between the germline ends. Germline V lookup: CDR1 SGHRS, CDR2 YFSETQ. CDR3 residues: CASSFFYTRTEIGGNEQFF. CDR3 DNA sequence: TGCGCCAGCAGCTTTTTCTACACTCGGACAGAGATTGGAGGCAATGAGCAGTTCTTC.

The V gene is TRBV5-6, the J gene TRBJ2-5; D may be TRBD1 or TRBD2 (5 bases each). With 0 bases removed from V and 5 bases from J, the gap between germline ends came to 11 bases. The CDR3 totals 14 residues. Per the germline V gene, CDR1 is SGHDT and CDR2 is YYEEEE. CDR3 nucleotides: TGTGCCAGCAGCTTGGGTGCCGAGGGGGAGACCCAGTACTTC. This translates into CASSLGAEGETQYF. Variable domain in full (rest from reference TRBV5-6 and TRBJ2-5): DAGVTQSPTHLIKTRGQQVTLRCSPKSGHDTVSWYQQALGQGPQFIFQYYEEEERQRGNFPDRFSGHQFPNYSSELNVNALLLGDSALYLCASSLGAEGETQYFGPGTRLLVL.

A remark on this clonotype: One end of the junction fails to match germline, which may point to a read error. The chain uses TRBV7-2 and TRBJ1-2; D is perhaps TRBD1 (5 bases). Germline V lookup: CDR1 SGHTA, CDR2 FQGNSA. The CDR3 covers 14 residues. The CDR3 DNA reads TGTGCCAGCAGCCCGCCTGCGGGGACCCGTGGCCACACCTTC. Translation gives CASSPPAGTRGHTF.

V is TRBV5-1 and J is TRBJ1-5, with 8 bases fitting TRBD1. The V segment lost 4 bases and the J segment 7 bases; nucleotides outside the gene matches: 7. Per germline, CDR1 SGHRS and CDR2 YFSETQ. This CDR3 has 14 amino acids. The CDR3 protein is CASSLTGGKQPQHF. In nucleotides, the CDR3 is TGCGCCAGCAGCCTTACAGGGGGGAAGCAGCCCCAGCATTTT. Full variable domain (rest looked up from reference TRBV5-1 and TRBJ1-5): KAGVTQTPRYLIKTRGQQVTLSCSPISGHRSVSWYQQTPGQGLQFLFEYFSETQRNKGNFPGRFSGRQFSNSRSEMNVSTLELGDSALYLCASSLTGGKQPQHFGDGTRLSIL.

The chain uses TRBV5-1 and TRBJ2-7; no reliable D call. Trimming left V 6 bases short and J 7 bases short, with 11 bases between. The CDR3 totals 11 residues. CDR1 and CDR2 from the germline V gene are SGHRS and YFSETQ. The CDR3 DNA is TGCGCCAGCACCTTCAGTTTTGAGCAGTACTTC. Its translation is CASTFSFEQYF.

The chain carries TRBV12-3 or TRBV12-4 and TRBJ2-6; 9 bases match TRBD2. The CDR3 covers 18 residues. V trimming: 6 bases; J trimming: 0 bases; junction bases outside the gene matches: 9. Written as DNA, the CDR3 is TGTGCCAGCAGCCCACGCCTAGCGGGAATCTCTGGGGCCAACGTCCTGACTTTC. This encodes CASSPRLAGISGANVLTF.

This chain links TRBV5-1 with TRBJ2-1; D ambiguous. CDR3 length equals 14 residues. The germline V gene has CDR1 SGHRS and CDR2 YFSETQ. V lost 0 bases to trimming and J lost 5 bases, with 9 bases between them. CDR3 nucleotide sequence: TGCGCCAGCAGCTTGGATCCCCTAAACAATGAGCAGTTCTTC. Protein product: CASSLDPLNNEQFF.

This clonotype was recorded a few times. The V call is TRBV5-1, the J call TRBJ2-3; the D is unclear. Between the trimmed V and J ends, which lost 0 bases and 9 bases, there was a span of 11 bases. Per the germline V gene, CDR1 is SGHRS and CDR2 is YFSETQ. The CDR3 is 13 residues long. Here the CDR3 DNA reads TGCGCCAGCAGCTTGGCGGCCGCTGAGACGCAGTATTTT. It yields the protein CASSLAAAETQYF.

The chain carries TRBV20-1 and TRBJ2-7; D gene uncertain. Germline-derived CDR1 and CDR2 are DFQATT and SNEGSKA (reference sequence). The CDR3 is made up of 11 amino acids. Trimming shortened V by 2 bases and J by 2 bases, and 4 bases separated the two germline ends. The CDR3 coding sequence is TGCAGTGCTAGAAAACCCTACGAGCAGTACTTC. Residues: CSARKPYEQYF.

V is TRBV5-6 and J is TRBJ2-5, with 9 bases aligning to TRBD1. This CDR3 has 17 residues. Trimming removed 4 bases from V and 0 bases from J; junction bases left unmatched: 10. CDR1 and CDR2 from the germline V gene are SGHDT and YYEEEE. CDR3 in DNA: TGTGCCAGCAGCCTCTCGCGCTGGACAGGGGACCAAGAGACCCAGTACTTC. This encodes CASSLSRWTGDQETQYF.

The genes are TRBV15 and TRBJ2-4, with 9 bases matching TRBD2. The end of the DNA fits TRBJ2-7 better, so the J call may be wrong. The CDR3 totals 15 residues. Germline V gene lookup returns CDR1 LNHNV and CDR2 YYDKDF (reference sequence). CDR3 sequence reads: CATSRGAGGSYEQYF. In DNA form, the CDR3 reads TGTGCCACCAGCAGAGGGGCGGGAGGGTCGTACGAGCAGTACTTC.

The table lists this clonotype with a few counts. The chain has TRBV7-2 and TRBJ2-7; perhaps TRBD1 as D (5 bases). V shed 0 bases and J shed 0 bases, with 9 bases lying between them. Germline assignment: CDR1 SGHTA and CDR2 FQGNSA. The CDR3 covers 15 residues. CDR3 protein: CASSLALGDSYEQYF. The CDR3 DNA reads TGTGCCAGCAGCTTAGCGCTAGGGGACTCCTACGAGCAGTACTTC.